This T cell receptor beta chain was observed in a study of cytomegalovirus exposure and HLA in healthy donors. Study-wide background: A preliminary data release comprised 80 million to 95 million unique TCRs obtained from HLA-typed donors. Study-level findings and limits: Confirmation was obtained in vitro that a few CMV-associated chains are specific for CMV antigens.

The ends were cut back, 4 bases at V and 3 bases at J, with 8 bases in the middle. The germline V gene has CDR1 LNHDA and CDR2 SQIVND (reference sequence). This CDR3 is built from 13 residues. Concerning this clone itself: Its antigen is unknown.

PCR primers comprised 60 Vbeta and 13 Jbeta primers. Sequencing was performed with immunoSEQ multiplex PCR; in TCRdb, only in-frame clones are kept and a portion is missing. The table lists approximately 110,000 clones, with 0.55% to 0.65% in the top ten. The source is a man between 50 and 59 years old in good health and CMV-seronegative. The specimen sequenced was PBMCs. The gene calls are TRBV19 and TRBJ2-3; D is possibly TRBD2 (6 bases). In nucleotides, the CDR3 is TGTGCCAGTAGTAGCGGGAAGACAGATACGCAGTATTTT. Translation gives CASSSGKTDTQYF.